Listed below are T cell receptor beta chains from one sample, sequenced in a study of cytomegalovirus exposure and HLA in healthy donors. Only in-frame clones appear in the TCRdb table, and some are missing; sequencing was by immunoSEQ multiplex PCR. The sample shows approximately 100,000 clones, roughly 80% of them seen only once. Sequenced: PBMCs. The receptors come from a woman between 50 and 59 years old in good health and CMV-seropositive. Both conserved end residues are trimmed from each CDR3.

V: TRBV7-9; J: TRBJ2-5; CDR3: ASSTLPGTGGQETQY
V: TRBV5-4; J: TRBJ1-2; CDR3: ASSFPYRVGYT
V: TRBV7-2; J: TRBJ1-2; CDR3: ASSLALPRTGGGYT
V: TRBV5-1; J: TRBJ1-2; CDR3: ASSLESGSGYT
V: TRBV5-4; J: TRBJ2-1; CDR3: ASRGSDRASNEQF
V: TRBV18; J: TRBJ2-5; CDR3: ASSPPQGRETQY
V: TRBV6-5; J: TRBJ2-3; CDR3: ASRWNPGSTDTQY
V: TRBV9; J: TRBJ2-5; CDR3: ASSGQGTETQY
V: TRBV2; J: TRBJ2-7; CDR3: ASSFPGTGGQY
V: TRBV2; J: TRBJ2-3; CDR3: ASRAWGLAAQY
V: TRBV7-9; J: TRBJ1-3; CDR3: ASSPRTYSGNTIY
V: TRBV19; J: TRBJ2-2; CDR3: ASRGTWGTGELF
V: TRBV12-5; J: TRBJ2-5; CDR3: ASGLDGEETQY
V: TRBV7-2; J: TRBJ2-7; CDR3: ASSSQPTGYSYEQY
V: TRBV7-9; J: TRBJ2-7; CDR3: ASSSPGQGSYEQY
V: TRBV4-3; J: TRBJ2-3; CDR3: ASSPGQGPDTQY
V: TRBV5-1; J: TRBJ2-5; CDR3: ASSLAGSGETQY
V: TRBV7-6; J: TRBJ2-5; CDR3: ASSPGQETQY
V: TRBV7-9; J: TRBJ2-4; CDR3: ASSFSPQGAKNIQY
V: TRBV2; J: TRBJ1-4; CDR3: ASSEARGNEKLF
V: TRBV7-9; J: TRBJ1-6; CDR3: ASSLGSTFDSPLH
V: TRBV11-2; J: TRBJ1-5; CDR3: ASSSYSNQPQH
V: TRBV9; J: TRBJ2-7; CDR3: ASSVDTSGRYEQY
V: TRBV29-1; J: TRBJ2-5; CDR3: SVEWQKETQY
V: TRBV18; J: TRBJ2-5; CDR3: ASSRGTGKFQETQY
V: TRBV27; J: TRBJ1-6; CDR3: ASSPLSTGGLLGSYNSPLH
V: TRBV4-3; J: NA; CDR3: ASSPRAGELSYEQY
V: TRBV2; J: TRBJ1-5; CDR3: ASGYYSNQPQH
V: TRBV19; J: TRBJ1-3; CDR3: ASKFGRSSGNTIY
V: TRBV19; J: TRBJ2-7; CDR3: ASSPLGRGSYEQY
V: TRBV6-6; J: TRBJ2-7; CDR3: ASSPQFYEQY
V: TRBV5-1; J: TRBJ1-6; CDR3: ASSFSGDSPLH
V: TRBV6-1; J: TRBJ2-2; CDR3: ATSPGLNTGELF